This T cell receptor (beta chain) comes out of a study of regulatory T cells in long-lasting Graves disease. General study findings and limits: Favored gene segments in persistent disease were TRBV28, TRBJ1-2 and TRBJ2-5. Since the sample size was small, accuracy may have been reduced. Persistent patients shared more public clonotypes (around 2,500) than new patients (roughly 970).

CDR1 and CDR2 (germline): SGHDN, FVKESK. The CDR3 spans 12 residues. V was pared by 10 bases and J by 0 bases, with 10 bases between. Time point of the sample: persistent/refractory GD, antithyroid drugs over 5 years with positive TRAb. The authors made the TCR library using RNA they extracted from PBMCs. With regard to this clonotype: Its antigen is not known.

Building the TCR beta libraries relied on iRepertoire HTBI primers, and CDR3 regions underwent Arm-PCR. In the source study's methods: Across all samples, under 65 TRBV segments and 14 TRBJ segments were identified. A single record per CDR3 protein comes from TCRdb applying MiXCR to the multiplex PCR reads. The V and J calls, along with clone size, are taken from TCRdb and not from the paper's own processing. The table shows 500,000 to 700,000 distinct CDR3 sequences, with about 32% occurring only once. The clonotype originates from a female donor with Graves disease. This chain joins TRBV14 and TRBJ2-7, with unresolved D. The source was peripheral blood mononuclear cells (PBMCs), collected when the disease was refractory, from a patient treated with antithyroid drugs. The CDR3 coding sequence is TGTGCCACCGGTCGGAGCTCCTACGAGCAGTACTTC. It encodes CATGRSSYEQYF.